A single count supports the clone carrying this T cell receptor (beta chain). TCRdb's table, derived via immunoSEQ multiplex PCR, lists solely in-frame clones and lacks some. The sample records about 64,000 clones, around 77% being singletons. This sample was included in a study of memory CD4+ T cells and cytomegalovirus serostatus. Single viable CD3+CD4+CD8-CD45RO+ cells were sorted as the memory CD4+ T cells. From germline, CDR1 is SGHAT and CDR2 FQNNGV. The CDR3 loop spans 15 amino acids. J gave up 2 bases and V 4 bases, and 8 bases lay outside the gene matches. The chain recombines TRBV11-2 with TRBJ2-7; 7 nucleotides line up with TRBD1. The source of this sequence is an adult in good health and CMV-seronegative. The sequenced material came from memory CD4+ T cells from blood. CDR3 loop: CASSSLKTGTYEQYF. Written as DNA, the CDR3 is TGTGCCAGCAGCTCACTAAAGACAGGGACCTACGAGCAGTACTTC. Based on the CDR3 plus reference TRBV11-2 and TRBJ2-7, the full variable domain is EAGVAQSPRYKIIEKRQSVAFWCNPISGHATLYWYQQILGQGPKLLIQFQNNGVVDDSQLPKDRFSAERLKGVDSTLKIQPAKLEDSAVYLCASSSLKTGTYEQYFGPGTRLTVT.